These T cell receptor beta chains were read from a single sample in a study of shared clonotypes between healthy human individuals. Data came from immunoSEQ multiplex PCR; TCRdb stores just in-frame clones and leaves some out. The table shows about 680,000 clones, with about 91% occurring only once. The sample was naive CD8+ T cells sorted from blood. These receptors all stem from a young man in good health. Each CDR3 is given with its conserved first and last residue. A D gene is named only where the DNA matches it firmly. For some rows the clone size is stated as once, few or many, or as a class when expanded; others skip it.

J | size | length | D | V | CDR3 | DNA
TRBJ2-7 | once | 12 | TRBD2 | TRBV6-5 | CASSYRGGEQYF | TGTGCCAGCAGTTACCGGGGGGGGGAGCAGTACTTC
TRBJ2-7 | once | 14 | TRBD1 | TRBV27 | CASSPGQAIYEQYF | TGTGCCAGCAGTCCGGGACAGGCTATCTACGAGCAGTACTTC
TRBJ1-2 | - | 13 | TRBD1 | TRBV28 | CASSHRGRDRYTF | TGTGCCAGCAGTCACAGGGGGCGCGACCGCTACACCTTC
TRBJ2-3 | - | 13 | - | TRBV4-3 | CASSQGRTDTQYF | TGCGCCAGCAGCCAAGGGAGAACAGATACGCAGTATTTT
TRBJ2-7 | - | 12 | - | TRBV5-6 | CASSLSVSEQYF | TGTGCCAGCAGCTTGTCGGTCAGCGAGCAGTACTTC
TRBJ2-3 | - | 15 | TRBD2 | TRBV7-2 | CASSLRSGIKDTQYF | TGTGCCAGCAGCCTTCGTAGCGGGATAAAGGATACGCAGTATTTT
TRBJ2-5 | - | 15 | TRBD2 | TRBV28 | CASSPLAGGRQTQYF | TGTGCCAGCAGCCCCTTAGCGGGAGGGCGCCAGACCCAGTACTTC
TRBJ2-4 | - | 15 | - | TRBV18 | CASSQAGTAKNIQYF | TGTGCCAGCTCACAGGCGGGGACAGCCAAAAACATTCAGTACTTC
TRBJ2-2 | - | 12 | - | TRBV10-2 | CASSGLPGELFF | TGCGCCAGCAGTGGACTTCCCGGGGAGCTGTTTTTT
TRBJ2-7 | - | 15 | TRBD2 | TRBV6-6 | CASSYSTSGAYEQYF | TGTGCCAGCAGTTACTCGACTAGCGGAGCCTACGAGCAGTACTTC
TRBJ2-5 | - | 15 | TRBD2 | TRBV28 | CASSLAGGVGETQYF | TGTGCCAGCTCATTAGCGGGAGGGGTCGGGGAGACCCAGTACTTC
TRBJ2-7 | once | 11 | - | TRBV29-1 | CSVDDSYEQYF | TGCAGCGTTGACGACTCCTACGAGCAGTACTTC
TRBJ1-4 | - | 15 | - | TRBV30 | CAWSVGSGSNEKLFF | TGTGCCTGGAGTGTAGGGTCCGGGAGTAATGAAAAACTGTTTTTT
TRBJ2-1 | few | 12 | - | TRBV5-1 | CASSGDYNEQFF | TGCGCCAGCAGCGGGGACTACAATGAGCAGTTCTTC
TRBJ2-6 | - | 16 | TRBD1 | TRBV5-5 | CASSLGTGSGANVLTF | TGTGCCAGCAGCTTGGGGACAGGGTCTGGGGCCAACGTCCTGACTTTC
TRBJ1-3 | - | 15 | - | TRBV7-2 | CASSLEGGSGNTIYF | TGTGCCAGCAGCTTAGAAGGGGGATCTGGAAACACCATATATTTT
TRBJ2-6 | - | 16 | TRBD1 | TRBV19 | CASIGTGGSGANVLTF | TGTGCCAGTATAGGGACAGGAGGCTCTGGGGCCAACGTCCTGACTTTC
TRBJ2-1 | - | 15 | TRBD2 | TRBV7-9 | CASSTDGTRREEQFF | TGTGCCAGCAGCACGGACGGGACTAGACGCGAGGAGCAGTTCTTC
TRBJ2-7 | - | 14 | - | TRBV4-1 | CASSQGDSTYEQYF | TGCGCCAGCAGCCAGGGGGACTCCACCTACGAGCAGTACTTC
TRBJ2-2 | - | 17 | - | TRBV19 | CASSPRVGGRGTGELFF | TGTGCCAGTAGTCCTCGTGTTGGGGGGCGCGGCACCGGGGAGCTGTTTTTT
TRBJ2-1 | - | 14 | - | TRBV28 | CASRQGESYNEQFF | TGTGCCAGCAGACAGGGTGAATCCTACAATGAGCAGTTCTTC
TRBJ1-2 | - | 13 | - | TRBV2 | CASGGRMDYGYTF | TGTGCCAGCGGCGGGCGAATGGACTATGGCTACACCTTC
TRBJ1-1 | - | 18 | - | TRBV2 | CASSSLAPVGPMNTEAFF | TGTGCCAGCAGTTCCCTCGCCCCAGTTGGCCCCATGAACACTGAAGCTTTCTTT
TRBJ2-3 | - | 17 | TRBD2 | TRBV5-1 | CASSLTPLAGEADTQYF | TGCGCCAGCAGCTTGACCCCCCTAGCGGGAGAAGCGGATACGCAGTATTTT
TRBJ1-1 | - | 16 | - | TRBV6-5 | CASSYSEQNSNTEAFF | TGTGCCAGCAGTTACTCAGAACAGAATTCTAACACTGAAGCTTTCTTT
TRBJ2-7 | - | 14 | TRBD1 | TRBV5-6 | CASSLGTGVYEQYF | TGTGCCAGCAGCCTCGGGACAGGGGTTTACGAGCAGTACTTC
TRBJ1-4 | - | 13 | - | TRBV29-1 | CSVQGSTNEKLFF | TGCAGCGTTCAGGGTTCTACTAATGAAAAACTGTTTTTT
TRBJ1-1 | - | 13 | - | TRBV7-8 | CASSSRPDTEAFF | TGTGCCAGCAGCTCCCGTCCGGACACTGAAGCTTTCTTT
TRBJ2-7 | - | 12 | - | TRBV29-1 | CSVVVGLYEQYF | TGCAGCGTTGTAGTAGGGCTCTACGAGCAGTACTTC
TRBJ1-5 | - | 12 | - | TRBV27 | CASRTLNQPQHF | TGTGCCAGCAGGACCCTGAATCAGCCCCAGCATTTT
TRBJ2-1 | - | 16 | - | TRBV11-1 | CASSSWAGGSYNEQFF | TGTGCCAGCAGCTCGTGGGCCGGGGGCTCCTACAATGAGCAGTTCTTC
TRBJ2-7 | - | 14 | - | TRBV11-2 | CASSLVGRAYEQYF | TGTGCCAGCAGCTTAGTGGGGCGAGCCTACGAGCAGTACTTC
TRBJ1-2 | - | 10 | - | TRBV29-1 | CSVDTGYYTF | TGCAGCGTTGATACAGGGTACTACACCTTC
TRBJ2-6 | - | 17 | - | TRBV6-4 | CASSDGKAGEGANVLTF | TGTGCCAGCAGTGACGGAAAGGCAGGGGAAGGGGCCAACGTCCTGACTTTC
TRBJ2-1 | - | 13 | TRBD1 | TRBV6-5 | CASSLTGYNEQFF | TGTGCCAGCAGCCTGACAGGGTACAATGAGCAGTTCTTC
TRBJ2-7 | few | 13 | - | TRBV6-5 | CASTPARAYEQYF | TGTGCCAGCACTCCCGCTCGGGCGTACGAGCAGTACTTC
TRBJ2-2 | - | 19 | - | TRBV19 | CASRARTDRKLTNTGELFF | TGTGCCAGTAGAGCACGGACGGACCGGAAACTCACGAACACCGGGGAGCTGTTTTTT
TRBJ1-2 | once | 15 | - | TRBV5-1 | CASSTTGPEGYGYTF | TGCGCCAGCAGCACGACCGGACCTGAGGGCTATGGCTACACCTTC
TRBJ2-7 | - | 16 | - | TRBV7-6 | CASSLSLGGLADEQYF | TGTGCCAGCAGCTTAAGTTTGGGGGGGCTAGCGGACGAGCAGTACTTC
TRBJ2-1 | - | 15 | TRBD2 | TRBV19 | CASSIRLAGTNEQFF | TGTGCCAGTAGTATTCGACTAGCGGGGACAAATGAGCAGTTCTTC